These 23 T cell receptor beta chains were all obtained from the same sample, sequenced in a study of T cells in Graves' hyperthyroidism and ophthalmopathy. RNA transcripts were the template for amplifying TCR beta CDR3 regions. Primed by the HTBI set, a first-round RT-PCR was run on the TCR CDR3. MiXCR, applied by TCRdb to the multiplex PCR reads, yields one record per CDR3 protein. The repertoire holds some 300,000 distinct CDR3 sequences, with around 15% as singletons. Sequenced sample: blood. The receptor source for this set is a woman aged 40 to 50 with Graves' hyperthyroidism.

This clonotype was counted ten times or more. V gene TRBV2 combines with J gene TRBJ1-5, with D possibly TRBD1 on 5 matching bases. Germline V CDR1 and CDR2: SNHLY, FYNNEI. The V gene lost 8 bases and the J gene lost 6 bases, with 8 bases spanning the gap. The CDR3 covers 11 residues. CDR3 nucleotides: TGTGCCAGCGGTAGGGGTCAGCCCCAGCATTTT. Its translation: CASGRGQPQHF.

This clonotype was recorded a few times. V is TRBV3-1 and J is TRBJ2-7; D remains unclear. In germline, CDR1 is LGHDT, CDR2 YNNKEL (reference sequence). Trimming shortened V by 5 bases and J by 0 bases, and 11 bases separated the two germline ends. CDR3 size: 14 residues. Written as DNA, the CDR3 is TGTGCCAGCAGCTCCTTGACTGCCTCCTACGAGCAGTACTTC. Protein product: CASSSLTASYEQYF.

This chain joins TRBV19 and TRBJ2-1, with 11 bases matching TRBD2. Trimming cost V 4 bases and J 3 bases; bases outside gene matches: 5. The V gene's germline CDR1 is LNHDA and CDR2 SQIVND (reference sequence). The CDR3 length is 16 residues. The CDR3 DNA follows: TGTGCCAGTAGTAGATCCGGGACTAGCGGCTACAATGAGCAGTTCTTC. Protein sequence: CASSRSGTSGYNEQFF.

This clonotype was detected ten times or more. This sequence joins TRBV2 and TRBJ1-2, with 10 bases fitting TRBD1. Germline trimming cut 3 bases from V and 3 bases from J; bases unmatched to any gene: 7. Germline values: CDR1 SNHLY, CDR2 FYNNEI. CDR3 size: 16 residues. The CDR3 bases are TGTGCCAGCAGTGACTTGGGACAGGGGTTGCACTATGGCTACACCTTC. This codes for CASSDLGQGLHYGYTF. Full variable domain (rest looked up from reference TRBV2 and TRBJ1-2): EPEVTQTPSHQVTQMGQEVILRCVPISNHLYFYWYRQILGQKVEFLVSFYNNEISEKSEIFDDQFSVERPDGSNFTLKIRSTKLEDSAMYFCASSDLGQGLHYGYTFGSGTRLTVV.

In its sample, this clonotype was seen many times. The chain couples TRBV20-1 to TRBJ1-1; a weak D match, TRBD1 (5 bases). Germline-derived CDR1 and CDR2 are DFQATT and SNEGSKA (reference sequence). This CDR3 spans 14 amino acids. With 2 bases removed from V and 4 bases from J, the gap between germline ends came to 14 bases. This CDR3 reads CSARHRDFFTEAFF. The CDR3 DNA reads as TGCAGTGCTAGACACCGGGACTTTTTCACTGAAGCTTTCTTT.

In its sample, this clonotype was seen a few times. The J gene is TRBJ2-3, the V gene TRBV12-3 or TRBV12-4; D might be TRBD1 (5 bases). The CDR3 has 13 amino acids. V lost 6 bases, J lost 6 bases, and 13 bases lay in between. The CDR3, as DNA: TGTGCCAGCAGCCCTCATCCAGGGGATACGCAGTATTTT. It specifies CASSPHPGDTQYF.

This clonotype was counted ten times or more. The CDR3 sequence is CATSDSSRTEANYGYTF. CDR3 bases: TGTGCCACCAGTGATTCATCCCGGACAGAAGCTAACTATGGCTACACCTTC. The chain is built from TRBV24-1 and TRBJ1-2; a weak D match, TRBD1 (6 bases). Germline V gene sequence: CDR1 KGHDR, CDR2 SFDVKD. The CDR3 contains 17 residues. Trimming took 2 bases from V and 0 from J, leaving 15 bases between them.

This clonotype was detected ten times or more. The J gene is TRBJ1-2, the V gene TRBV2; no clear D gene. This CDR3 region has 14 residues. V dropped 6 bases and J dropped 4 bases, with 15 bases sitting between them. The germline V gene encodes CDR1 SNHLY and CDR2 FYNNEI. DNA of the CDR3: TGTGCCAGCAGCCTAGGACCCGGAGGCTATGGCTACACCTTC. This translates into CASSLGPGGYGYTF. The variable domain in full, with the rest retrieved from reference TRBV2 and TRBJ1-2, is EPEVTQTPSHQVTQMGQEVILRCVPISNHLYFYWYRQILGQKVEFLVSFYNNEISEKSEIFDDQFSVERPDGSNFTLKIRSTKLEDSAMYFCASSLGPGGYGYTFGSGTRLTVV.

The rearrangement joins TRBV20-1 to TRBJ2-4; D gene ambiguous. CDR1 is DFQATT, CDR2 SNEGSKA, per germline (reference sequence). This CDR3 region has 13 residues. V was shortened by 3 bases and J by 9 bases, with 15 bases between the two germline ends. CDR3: CSASDTAQSIQYF. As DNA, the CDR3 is TGCAGTGCTAGTGATACAGCCCAAAGCATTCAGTACTTC.

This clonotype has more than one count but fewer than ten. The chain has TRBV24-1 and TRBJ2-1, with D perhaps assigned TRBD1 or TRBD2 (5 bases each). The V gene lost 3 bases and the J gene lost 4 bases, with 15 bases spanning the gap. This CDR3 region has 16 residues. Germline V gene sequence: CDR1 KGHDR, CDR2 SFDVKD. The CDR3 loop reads CATSDPSRDGYNEQFF. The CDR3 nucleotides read TGTGCCACCAGTGATCCCTCCCGGGACGGGTACAATGAGCAGTTCTTC.

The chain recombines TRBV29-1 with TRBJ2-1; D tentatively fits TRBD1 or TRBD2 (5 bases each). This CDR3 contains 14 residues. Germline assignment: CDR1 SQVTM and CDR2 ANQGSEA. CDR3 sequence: CSYWGRSSYNEQFF. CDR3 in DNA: TGCAGTTATTGGGGACGGAGCTCCTACAATGAGCAGTTCTTC.

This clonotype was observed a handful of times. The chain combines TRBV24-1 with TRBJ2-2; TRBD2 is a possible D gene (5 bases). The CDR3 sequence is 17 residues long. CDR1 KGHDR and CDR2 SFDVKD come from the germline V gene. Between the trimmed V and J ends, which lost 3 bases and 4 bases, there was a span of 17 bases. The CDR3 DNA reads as TGTGCCACCAGTGATCCCCGACGAGGGCTCCTCACCGGGGAGCTGTTTTTT. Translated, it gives CATSDPRRGLLTGELFF.

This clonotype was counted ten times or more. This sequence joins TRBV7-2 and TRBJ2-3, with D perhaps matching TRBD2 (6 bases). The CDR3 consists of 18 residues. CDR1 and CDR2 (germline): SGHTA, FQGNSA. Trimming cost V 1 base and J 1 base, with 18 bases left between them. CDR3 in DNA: TGTGCCAGCAGCTTAGAGGGAGGTAGCTCCGGAGGCACAGATACGCAGTATTTT. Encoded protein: CASSLEGGSSGGTDTQYF.

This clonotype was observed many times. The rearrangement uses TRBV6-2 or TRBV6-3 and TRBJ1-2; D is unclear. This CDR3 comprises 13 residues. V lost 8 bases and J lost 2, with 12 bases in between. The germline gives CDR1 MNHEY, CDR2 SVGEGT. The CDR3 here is CASVLDGNYGYTF. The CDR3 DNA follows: TGTGCCAGCGTCTTGGACGGCAACTATGGCTACACCTTC.

The CDR3: CASSLGTDGNSPLHF. The CDR3 DNA follows: TGTGCCAGCTCACTCGGGACAGACGGTAATTCACCCCTCCACTTT. The chain joins TRBV18 to TRBJ1-6; 7 nucleotides match TRBD1. Germline CDR1 and CDR2: KGHSH and LQKENI. The V and J ends lost 4 bases and 6 bases, in that order; junction bases with no gene match: 6. The CDR3 consists of 15 residues.

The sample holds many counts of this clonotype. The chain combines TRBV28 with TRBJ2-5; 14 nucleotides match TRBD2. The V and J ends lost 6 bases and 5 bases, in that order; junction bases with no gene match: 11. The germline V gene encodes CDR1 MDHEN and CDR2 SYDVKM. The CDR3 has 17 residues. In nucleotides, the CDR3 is TGTGCCAGCAGCCGGGGGACTAGCGGGAGCCCATGGGAGACCCAGTACTTC. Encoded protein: CASSRGTSGSPWETQYF.

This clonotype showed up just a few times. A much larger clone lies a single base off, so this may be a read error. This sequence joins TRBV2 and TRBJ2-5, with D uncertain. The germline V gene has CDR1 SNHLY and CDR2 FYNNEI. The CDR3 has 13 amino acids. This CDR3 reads CAGSETKGETQYF. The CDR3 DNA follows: TGTGCCGGCAGTGAAACAAAAGGAGAGACCCAGTACTTC.

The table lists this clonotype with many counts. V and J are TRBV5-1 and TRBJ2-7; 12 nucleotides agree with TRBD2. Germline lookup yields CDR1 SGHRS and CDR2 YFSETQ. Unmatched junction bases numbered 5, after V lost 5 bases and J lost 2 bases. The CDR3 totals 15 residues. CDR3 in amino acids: CASRTGTSGPYEQYF. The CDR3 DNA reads TGCGCCAGCAGAACAGGGACTAGCGGGCCCTACGAGCAGTACTTC.

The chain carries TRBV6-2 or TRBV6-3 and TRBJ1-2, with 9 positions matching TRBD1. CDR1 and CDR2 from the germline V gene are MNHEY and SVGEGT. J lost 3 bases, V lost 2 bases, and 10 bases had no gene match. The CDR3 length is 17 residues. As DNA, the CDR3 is TGTGCCAGCAGTTACAGGGAGGGACAGGGCTTCGACTATGGCTACACCTTC. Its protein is CASSYREGQGFDYGYTF.

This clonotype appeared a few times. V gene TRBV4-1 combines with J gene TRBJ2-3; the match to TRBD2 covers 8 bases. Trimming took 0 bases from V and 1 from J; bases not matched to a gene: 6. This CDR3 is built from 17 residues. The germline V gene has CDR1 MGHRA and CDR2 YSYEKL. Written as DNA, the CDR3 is TGCGCCAGCAGCCAAGATCGGGAGGGGCCGGGCACAGATACGCAGTATTTT. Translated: CASSQDREGPGTDTQYF.

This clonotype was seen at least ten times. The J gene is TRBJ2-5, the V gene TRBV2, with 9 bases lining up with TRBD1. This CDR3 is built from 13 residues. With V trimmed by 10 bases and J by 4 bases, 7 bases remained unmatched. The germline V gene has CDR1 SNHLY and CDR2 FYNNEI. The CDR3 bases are TGTGCCACGAATACAGGGGGCCGAGAGACCCAGTACTTC. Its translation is CATNTGGRETQYF.

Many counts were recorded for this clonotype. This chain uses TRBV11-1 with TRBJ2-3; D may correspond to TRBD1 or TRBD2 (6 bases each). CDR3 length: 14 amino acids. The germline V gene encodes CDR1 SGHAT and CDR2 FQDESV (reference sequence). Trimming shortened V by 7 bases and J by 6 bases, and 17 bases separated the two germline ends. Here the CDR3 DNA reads TGTGCCAGCAAACTAGGGGGGACCGGGGATACGCAGTATTTT. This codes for CASKLGGTGDTQYF.

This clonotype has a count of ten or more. The CDR3 DNA sequence: TGTGCCAGCAGGCGGGAGGGGAACACTGAAGCTTTCTTT. Translated, it gives CASRREGNTEAFF. The J gene is TRBJ1-1, the V gene TRBV7-6, with unresolved D. V lost 6 bases to trimming and J lost 1 base, with 9 bases between them. Germline-derived CDR1 and CDR2 are SGHVS and FNYEAQ. This CDR3 is 13 amino acids long.